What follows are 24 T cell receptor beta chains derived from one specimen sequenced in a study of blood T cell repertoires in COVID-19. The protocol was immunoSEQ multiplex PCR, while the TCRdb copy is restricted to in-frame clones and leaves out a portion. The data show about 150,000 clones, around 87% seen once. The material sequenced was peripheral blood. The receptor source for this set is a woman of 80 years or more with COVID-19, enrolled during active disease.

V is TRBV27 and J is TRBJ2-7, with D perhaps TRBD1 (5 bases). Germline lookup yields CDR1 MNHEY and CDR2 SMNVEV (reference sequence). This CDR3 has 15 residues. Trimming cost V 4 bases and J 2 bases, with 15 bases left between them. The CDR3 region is CASSSAPKGTYEQYF. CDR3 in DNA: TGTGCCAGCAGTTCCGCCCCAAAGGGGACCTACGAGCAGTACTTC.

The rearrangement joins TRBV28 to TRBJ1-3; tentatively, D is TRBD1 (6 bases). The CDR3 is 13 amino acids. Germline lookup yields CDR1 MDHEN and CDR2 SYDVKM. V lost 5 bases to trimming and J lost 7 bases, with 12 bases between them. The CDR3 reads CASSLPGQNTIYF. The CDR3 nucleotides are TGTGCCAGCAGTCTTCCTGGACAGAACACCATATATTTT.

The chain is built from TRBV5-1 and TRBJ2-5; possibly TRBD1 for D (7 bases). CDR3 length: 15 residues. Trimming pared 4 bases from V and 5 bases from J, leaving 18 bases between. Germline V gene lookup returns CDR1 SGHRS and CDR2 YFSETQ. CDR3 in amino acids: CASSTTGAGGETQYF. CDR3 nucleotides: TGCGCCAGCAGCACCACAGGGGCTGGGGGGGAGACCCAGTACTTC.

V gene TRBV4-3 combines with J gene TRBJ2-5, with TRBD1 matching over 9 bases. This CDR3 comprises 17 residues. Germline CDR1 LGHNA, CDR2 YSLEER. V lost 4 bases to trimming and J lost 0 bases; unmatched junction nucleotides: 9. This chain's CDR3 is CASSPGTGSWNQETQYF. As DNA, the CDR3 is TGCGCCAGCAGCCCAGGGACAGGGAGTTGGAACCAAGAGACCCAGTACTTC.

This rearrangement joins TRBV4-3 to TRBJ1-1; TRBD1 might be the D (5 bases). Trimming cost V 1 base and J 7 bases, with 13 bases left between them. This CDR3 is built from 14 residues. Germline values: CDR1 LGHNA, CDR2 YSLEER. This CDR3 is CASSQVNQGSEAFF. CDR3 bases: TGCGCCAGCAGCCAAGTAAATCAGGGCAGTGAAGCTTTCTTT.

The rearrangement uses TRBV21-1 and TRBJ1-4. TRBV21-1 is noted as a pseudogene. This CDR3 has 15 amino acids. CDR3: CASSRRPYEREKLFF. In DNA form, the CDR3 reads TGTGCCAGCAGCCGAAGGCCGTATGAGCGGGAAAAACTGTTTTTT.

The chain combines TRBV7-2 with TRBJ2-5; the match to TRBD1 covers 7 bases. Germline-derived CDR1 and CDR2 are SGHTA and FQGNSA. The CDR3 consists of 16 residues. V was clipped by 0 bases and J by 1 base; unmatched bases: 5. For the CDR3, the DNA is TGTGCCAGCAGCTTAGCGGCCTCAGGGGGCCAAGAGACCCAGTACTTC. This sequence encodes CASSLAASGGQETQYF.

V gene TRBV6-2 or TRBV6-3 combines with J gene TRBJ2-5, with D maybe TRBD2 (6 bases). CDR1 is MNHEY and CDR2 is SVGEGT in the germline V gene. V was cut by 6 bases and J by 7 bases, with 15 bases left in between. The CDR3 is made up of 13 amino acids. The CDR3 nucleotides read TGTGCCAGCAGCCAAGGGGACTCGGGGACCCAGTACTTC. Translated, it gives CASSQGDSGTQYF.

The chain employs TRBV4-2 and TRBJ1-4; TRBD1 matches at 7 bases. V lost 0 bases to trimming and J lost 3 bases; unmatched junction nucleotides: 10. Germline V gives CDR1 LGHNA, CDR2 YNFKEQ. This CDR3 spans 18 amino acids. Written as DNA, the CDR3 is TGTGCCAGCAGCCAAGATCTAAGGGGGCGCACAGCTAATGAAAAACTGTTTTTT. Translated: CASSQDLRGRTANEKLFF.

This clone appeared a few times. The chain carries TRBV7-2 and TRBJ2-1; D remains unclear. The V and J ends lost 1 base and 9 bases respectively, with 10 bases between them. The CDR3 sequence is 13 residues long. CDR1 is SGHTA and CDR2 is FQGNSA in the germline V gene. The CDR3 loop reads CASSLGTTSEQFF. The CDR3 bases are TGTGCCAGCAGCTTAGGCACTACCAGTGAGCAGTTCTTC.

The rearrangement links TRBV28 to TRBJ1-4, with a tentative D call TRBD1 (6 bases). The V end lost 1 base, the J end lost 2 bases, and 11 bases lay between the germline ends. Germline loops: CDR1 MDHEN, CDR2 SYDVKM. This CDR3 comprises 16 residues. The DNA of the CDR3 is TGTGCCAGCAGTTTATTCTTGGGGGCGACTAATGAAAAACTGTTTTTT. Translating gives CASSLFLGATNEKLFF. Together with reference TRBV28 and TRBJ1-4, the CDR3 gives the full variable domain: DVKVTQSSRYLVKRTGEKVFLECVQDMDHENMFWYRQDPGLGLRLIYFSYDVKMKEKGDIPEGYSVSREKKERFSLILESASTNQTSMYLCASSLFLGATNEKLFFGSGTQLSVL.

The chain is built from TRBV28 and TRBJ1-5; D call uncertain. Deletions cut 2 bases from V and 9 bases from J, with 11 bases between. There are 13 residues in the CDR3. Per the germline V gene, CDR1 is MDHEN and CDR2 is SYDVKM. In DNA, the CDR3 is TGTGCCAGCAGTTTAAACTTTGGGAGGCCCCAGCATTTT. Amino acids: CASSLNFGRPQHF. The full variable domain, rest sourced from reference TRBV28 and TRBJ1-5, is DVKVTQSSRYLVKRTGEKVFLECVQDMDHENMFWYRQDPGLGLRLIYFSYDVKMKEKGDIPEGYSVSREKKERFSLILESASTNQTSMYLCASSLNFGRPQHFGDGTRLSIL.

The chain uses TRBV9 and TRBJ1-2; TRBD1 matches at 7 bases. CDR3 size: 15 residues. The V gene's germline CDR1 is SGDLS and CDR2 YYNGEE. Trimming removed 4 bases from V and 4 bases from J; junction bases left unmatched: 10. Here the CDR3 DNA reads TGTGCCAGCAGCTCATCGACAGGGAGAGTCTATGGCTACACCTTC. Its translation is CASSSSTGRVYGYTF. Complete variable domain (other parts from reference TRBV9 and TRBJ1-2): DSGVTQTPKHLITATGQRVTLRCSPRSGDLSVYWYQQSLDQGLQFLIQYYNGEERAKGNILERFSAQQFPDLHSELNLSSLELGDSALYFCASSSSTGRVYGYTFGSGTRLTVV.

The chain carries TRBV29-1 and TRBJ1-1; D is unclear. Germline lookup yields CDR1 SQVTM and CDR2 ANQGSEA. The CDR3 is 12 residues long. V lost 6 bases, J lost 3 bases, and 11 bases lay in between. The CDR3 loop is CSVGFPDTEAFF. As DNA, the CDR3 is TGCAGCGTCGGGTTCCCGGACACTGAAGCTTTCTTT.

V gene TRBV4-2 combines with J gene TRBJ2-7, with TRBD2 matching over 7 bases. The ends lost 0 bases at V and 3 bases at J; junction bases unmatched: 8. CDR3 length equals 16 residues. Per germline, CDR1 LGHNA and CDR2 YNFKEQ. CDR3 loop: CASSQERASGFYEQYF. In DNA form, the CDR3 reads TGTGCCAGCAGCCAAGAGAGGGCTAGCGGATTCTACGAGCAGTACTTC.

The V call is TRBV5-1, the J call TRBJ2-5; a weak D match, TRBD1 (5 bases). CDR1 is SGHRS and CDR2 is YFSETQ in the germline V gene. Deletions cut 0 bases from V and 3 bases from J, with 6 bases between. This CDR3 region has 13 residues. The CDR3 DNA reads TGCGCCAGCAGCTTGGCCAGGGAAGAGACCCAGTACTTC. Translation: CASSLAREETQYF.

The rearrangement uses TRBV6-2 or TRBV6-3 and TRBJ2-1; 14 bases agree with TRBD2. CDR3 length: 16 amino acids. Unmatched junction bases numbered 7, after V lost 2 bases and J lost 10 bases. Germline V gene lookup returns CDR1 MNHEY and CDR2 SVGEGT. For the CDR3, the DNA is TGTGCCAGCAGTTACCCGGGACTAGCGGGAGCCCGGGAGCAGTTCTTC. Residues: CASSYPGLAGAREQFF.

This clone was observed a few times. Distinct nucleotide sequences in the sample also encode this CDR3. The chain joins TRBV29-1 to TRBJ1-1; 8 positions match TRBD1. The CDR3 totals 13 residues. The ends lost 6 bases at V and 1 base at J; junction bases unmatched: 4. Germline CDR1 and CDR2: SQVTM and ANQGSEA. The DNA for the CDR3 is TGCAGCGTGGGAGGACAGGGGAACACTGAAGCTTTCTTT. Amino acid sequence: CSVGGQGNTEAFF.

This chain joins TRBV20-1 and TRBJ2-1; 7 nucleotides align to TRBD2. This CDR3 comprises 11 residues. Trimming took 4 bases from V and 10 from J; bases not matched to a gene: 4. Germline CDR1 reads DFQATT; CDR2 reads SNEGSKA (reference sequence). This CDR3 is CSATTSAEQFF. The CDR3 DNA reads TGCAGTGCTACTACTAGCGCAGAGCAGTTCTTC.

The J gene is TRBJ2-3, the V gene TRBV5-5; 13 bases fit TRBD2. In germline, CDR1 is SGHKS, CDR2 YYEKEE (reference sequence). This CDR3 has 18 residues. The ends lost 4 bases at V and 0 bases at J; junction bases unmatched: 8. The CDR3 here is CASSPRRLAGGSTDTQYF. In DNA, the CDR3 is TGTGCCAGCAGCCCGAGGAGACTAGCGGGAGGTAGCACAGATACGCAGTATTTT.

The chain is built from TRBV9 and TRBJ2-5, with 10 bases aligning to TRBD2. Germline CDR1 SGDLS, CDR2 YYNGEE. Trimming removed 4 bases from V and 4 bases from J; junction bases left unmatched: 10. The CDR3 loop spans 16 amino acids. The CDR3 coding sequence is TGTGCCAGCAGCCCAGTAGCGGGAGGAATTGGAGAGACCCAGTACTTC. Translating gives CASSPVAGGIGETQYF. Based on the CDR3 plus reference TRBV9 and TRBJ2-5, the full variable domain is DSGVTQTPKHLITATGQRVTLRCSPRSGDLSVYWYQQSLDQGLQFLIQYYNGEERAKGNILERFSAQQFPDLHSELNLSSLELGDSALYFCASSPVAGGIGETQYFGPGTRLLVL.

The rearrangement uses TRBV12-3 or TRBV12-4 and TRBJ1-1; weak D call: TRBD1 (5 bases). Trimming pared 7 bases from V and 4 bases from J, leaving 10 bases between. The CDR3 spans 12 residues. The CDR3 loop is CASIGVGTEAFF. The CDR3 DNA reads TGTGCCAGCATAGGGGTGGGCACTGAAGCTTTCTTT.

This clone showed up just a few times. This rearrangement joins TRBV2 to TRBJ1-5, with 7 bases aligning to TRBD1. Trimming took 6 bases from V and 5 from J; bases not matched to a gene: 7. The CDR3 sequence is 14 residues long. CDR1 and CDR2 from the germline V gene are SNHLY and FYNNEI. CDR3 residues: CASSRGGGYQPQHF. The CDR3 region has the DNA TGTGCCAGCAGCCGAGGGGGCGGATATCAGCCCCAGCATTTT.

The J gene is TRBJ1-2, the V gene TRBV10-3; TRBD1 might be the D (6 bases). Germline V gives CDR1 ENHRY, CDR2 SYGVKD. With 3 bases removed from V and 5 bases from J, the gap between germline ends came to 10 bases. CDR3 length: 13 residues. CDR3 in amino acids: CAISEGQLYGYTF. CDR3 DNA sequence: TGTGCCATCAGTGAAGGACAGCTATATGGCTACACCTTC.